This T cell receptor beta chain appears in the sequencing data of a study of T cells in Graves' hyperthyroidism and ophthalmopathy. Study at large: Upon initial diagnosis and before any treatment, peripheral blood was collected. Study conclusions and caveats: Separating ophthalmopathy from stable hyperthyroidism was achieved by a 13 V-J model.

The sample holds many counts of this clonotype. Its antigen is not identified. The CDR3 has 12 amino acids. Trimming shortened V by 6 bases and J by 2 bases, and 10 bases separated the two germline ends. CDR1 and CDR2 from the germline V gene are DFQATT and SNEGSKA (reference sequence). Amplification targeted TCR beta CDR3 regions from RNA transcripts. In the first-round RT-PCR of the TCR CDR3, the HTBI primer set was used. TCRdb recomputed calls from the multiplex PCR reads with MiXCR, one row per CDR3 protein. The sample includes about 560,000 distinct CDR3 sequences, over 15% of them seen just once.

The sequencing input was blood. The rearrangement joins TRBV20-1 to TRBJ2-5; a weak D match, TRBD2 (5 bases). The TCR originated in a woman between 18 and 29 years old with Graves' hyperthyroidism. The CDR3 region is CSARTAQETQYF. CDR3 coding DNA: TGCAGTGCAAGGACTGCTCAAGAGACCCAGTACTTC.